This TCR beta chain is drawn from a study of beta chain features in type 1 diabetes. Expressed TCRB transcripts got sequenced, as all isolated RNA was reverse transcribed. Assay: immunoSEQ multiplex PCR; the TCRdb copy retains only in-frame clones and omits some. This table holds under 500,000 clones, about 29% found once. The CDR3 runs to 11 residues. Trimming shortened V by 1 base and J by 14 bases, and 12 bases separated the two germline ends. Germline values: CDR1 SQVTM, CDR2 ANQGSEA. The genes are TRBV29-1 and TRBJ2-1; D uncertain. This TCR was recovered from a man aged 18-30 years in good health. Sequencing was done on a sample of naive CD4+ T cells from blood. CDR3 in amino acids: CSVEANFVEFF. The CDR3 DNA sequence: TGCAGCGTTGAAGCCAATTTCGTTGAGTTCTTC.